This T cell receptor (beta chain) was sequenced during a study of OX40 agonist ivuxolimab in advanced cancers. TCRdb keeps only in-frame clones here, not all; method: immunoSEQ multiplex PCR. In the table there are tens of thousands of clones, about 80% of which are singletons. CDR1 and CDR2 from the germline V gene are PRHDT and FYEKMQ (reference sequence). J lost 5 bases, V lost 5 bases, and 11 bases had no gene match. This CDR3 spans 15 amino acids. The sequence was collected from an adult with an advanced solid tumor such as melanoma, head and neck, liver or kidney cancer. The chain employs TRBV13 and TRBJ2-5, with 7 bases that match TRBD1. Sequencing used CD4+ or CD8+ T cells sorted from blood, obtained in a trial of the OX40 agonist ivuxolimab. The CDR3: CASSKKGGRGETQYF. The DNA of the CDR3 is TGTGCCAGCAGCAAGAAAGGGGGCCGCGGCGAGACCCAGTACTTC.